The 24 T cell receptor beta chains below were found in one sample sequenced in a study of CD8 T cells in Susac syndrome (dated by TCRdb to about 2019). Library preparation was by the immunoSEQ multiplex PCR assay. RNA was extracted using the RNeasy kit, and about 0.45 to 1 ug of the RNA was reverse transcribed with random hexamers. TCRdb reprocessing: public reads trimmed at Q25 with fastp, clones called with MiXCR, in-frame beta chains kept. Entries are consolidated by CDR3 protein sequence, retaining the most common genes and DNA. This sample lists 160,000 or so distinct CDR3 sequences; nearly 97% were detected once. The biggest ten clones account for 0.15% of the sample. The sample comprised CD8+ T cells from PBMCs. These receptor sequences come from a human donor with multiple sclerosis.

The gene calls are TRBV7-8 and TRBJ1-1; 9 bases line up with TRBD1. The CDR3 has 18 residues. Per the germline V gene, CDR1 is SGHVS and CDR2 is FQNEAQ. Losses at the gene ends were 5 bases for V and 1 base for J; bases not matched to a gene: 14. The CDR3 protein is CASSTGQGLGRANTEAFF. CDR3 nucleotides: TGTGCCAGCAGCACGGGACAGGGATTGGGACGGGCGAACACTGAAGCTTTCTTT.

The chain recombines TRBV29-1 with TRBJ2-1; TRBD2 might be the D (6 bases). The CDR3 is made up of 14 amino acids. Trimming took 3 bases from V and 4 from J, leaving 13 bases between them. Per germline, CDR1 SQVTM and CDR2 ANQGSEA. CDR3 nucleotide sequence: TGCAGCGTTGAGCCGGGCAGCGGGTACAATGAGCAGTTCTTC. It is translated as CSVEPGSGYNEQFF.

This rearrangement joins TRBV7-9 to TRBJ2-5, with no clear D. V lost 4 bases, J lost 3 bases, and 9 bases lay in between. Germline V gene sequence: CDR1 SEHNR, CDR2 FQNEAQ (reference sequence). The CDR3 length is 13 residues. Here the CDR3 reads CASSSLMEETQYF. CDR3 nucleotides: TGTGCCAGCAGCTCCCTTATGGAAGAGACCCAGTACTTC.

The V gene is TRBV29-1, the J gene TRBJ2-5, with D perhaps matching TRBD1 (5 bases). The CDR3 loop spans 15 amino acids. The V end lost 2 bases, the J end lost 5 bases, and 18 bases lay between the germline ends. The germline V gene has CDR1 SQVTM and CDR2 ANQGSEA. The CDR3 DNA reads TGCAGCGTTGAACGCCAAAGGGAACAGGACGAGACCCAGTACTTC. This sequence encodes CSVERQREQDETQYF.

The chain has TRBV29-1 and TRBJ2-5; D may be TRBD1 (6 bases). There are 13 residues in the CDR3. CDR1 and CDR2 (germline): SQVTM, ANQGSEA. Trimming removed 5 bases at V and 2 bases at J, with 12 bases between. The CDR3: CSVTPGDQETQYF. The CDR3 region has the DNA TGCAGCGTTACTCCAGGGGATCAAGAGACCCAGTACTTC.

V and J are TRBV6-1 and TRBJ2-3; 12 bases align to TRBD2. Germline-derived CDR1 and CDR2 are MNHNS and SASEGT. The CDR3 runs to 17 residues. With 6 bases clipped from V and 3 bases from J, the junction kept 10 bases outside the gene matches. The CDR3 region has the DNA TGTGCCAGCAGCGAGACTAGCGGGGGCCGGCTAACAGATACGCAGTATTTT. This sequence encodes CASSETSGGRLTDTQYF.

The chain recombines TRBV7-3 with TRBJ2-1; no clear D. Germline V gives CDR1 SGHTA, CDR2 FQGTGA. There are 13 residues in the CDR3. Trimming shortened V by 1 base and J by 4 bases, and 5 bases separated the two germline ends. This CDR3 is CASSLNQYNEQFF. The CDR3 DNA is TGTGCCAGCAGCTTAAATCAATACAATGAGCAGTTCTTC.

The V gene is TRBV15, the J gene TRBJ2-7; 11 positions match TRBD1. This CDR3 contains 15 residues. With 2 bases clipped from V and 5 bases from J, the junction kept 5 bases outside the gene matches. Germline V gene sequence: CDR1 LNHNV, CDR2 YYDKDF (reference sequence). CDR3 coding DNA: TGTGCCACCAGCAGAAGGACAGGGGGCTACCACGAGCAGTACTTC. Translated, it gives CATSRRTGGYHEQYF.

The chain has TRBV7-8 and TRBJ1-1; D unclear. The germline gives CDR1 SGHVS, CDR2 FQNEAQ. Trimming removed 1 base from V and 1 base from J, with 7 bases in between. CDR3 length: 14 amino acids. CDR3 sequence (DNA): TGTGCCAGCAGCTTAGTAGTCAGGAACACTGAAGCTTTCTTT. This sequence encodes CASSLVVRNTEAFF.

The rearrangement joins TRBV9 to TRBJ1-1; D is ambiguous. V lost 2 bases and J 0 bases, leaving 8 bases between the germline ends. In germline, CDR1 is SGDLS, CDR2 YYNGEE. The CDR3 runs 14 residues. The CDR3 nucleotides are TGTGCCAGCAGCGTTAGCCATATGAACACTGAAGCTTTCTTT. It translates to CASSVSHMNTEAFF.

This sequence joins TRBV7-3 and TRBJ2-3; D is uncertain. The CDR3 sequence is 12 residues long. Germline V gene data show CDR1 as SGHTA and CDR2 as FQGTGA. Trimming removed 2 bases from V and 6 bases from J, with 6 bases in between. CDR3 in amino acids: CASSLEVDTQYF. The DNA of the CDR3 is TGTGCCAGCAGCTTAGAGGTGGATACGCAGTATTTT.

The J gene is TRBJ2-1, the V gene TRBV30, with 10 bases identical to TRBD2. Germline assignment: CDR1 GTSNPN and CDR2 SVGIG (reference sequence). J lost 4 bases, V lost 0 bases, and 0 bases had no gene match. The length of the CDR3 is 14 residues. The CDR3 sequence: CAWSVAGGYNEQFF. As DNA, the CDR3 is TGTGCCTGGAGTGTAGCGGGGGGGTACAATGAGCAGTTCTTC.

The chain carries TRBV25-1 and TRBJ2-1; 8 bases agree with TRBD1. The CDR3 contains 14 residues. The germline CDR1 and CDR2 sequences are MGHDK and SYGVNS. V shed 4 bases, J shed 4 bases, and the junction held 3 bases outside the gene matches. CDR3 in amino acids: CASSGRTGYNEQFF. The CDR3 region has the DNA TGTGCCAGCAGTGGCCGGACAGGGTACAATGAGCAGTTCTTC.

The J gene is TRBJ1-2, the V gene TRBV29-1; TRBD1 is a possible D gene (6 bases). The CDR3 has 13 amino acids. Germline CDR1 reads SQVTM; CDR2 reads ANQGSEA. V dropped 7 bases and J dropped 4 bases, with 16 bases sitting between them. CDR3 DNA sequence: TGCAGCGCCAGACAGCCGGGGGCCTATGGCTACACCTTC. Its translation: CSARQPGAYGYTF.

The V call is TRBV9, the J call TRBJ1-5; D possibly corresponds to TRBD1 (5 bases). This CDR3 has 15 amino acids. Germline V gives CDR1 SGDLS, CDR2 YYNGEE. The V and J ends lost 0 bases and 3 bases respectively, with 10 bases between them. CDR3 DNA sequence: TGTGCCAGCAGCGTAGGAGGGACCGACAATCAGCCCCAGCATTTT. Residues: CASSVGGTDNQPQHF.

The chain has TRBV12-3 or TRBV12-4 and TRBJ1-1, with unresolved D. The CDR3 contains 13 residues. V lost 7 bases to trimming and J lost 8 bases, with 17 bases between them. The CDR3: CASTALRLGEAFF. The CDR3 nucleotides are TGTGCCAGCACCGCTTTACGGCTCGGAGAAGCTTTCTTT.

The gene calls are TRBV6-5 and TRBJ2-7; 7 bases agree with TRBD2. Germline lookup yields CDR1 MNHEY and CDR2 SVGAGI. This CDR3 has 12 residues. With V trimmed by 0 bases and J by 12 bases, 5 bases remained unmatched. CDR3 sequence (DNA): TGTGCCAGCAGTTACTCGAGCGGGGTGTGGTACTTC. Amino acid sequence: CASSYSSGVWYF.

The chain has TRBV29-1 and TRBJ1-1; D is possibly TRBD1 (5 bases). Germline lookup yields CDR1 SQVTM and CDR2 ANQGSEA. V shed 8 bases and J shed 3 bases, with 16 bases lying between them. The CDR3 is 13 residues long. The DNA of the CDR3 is TGCAGCACCCAGCAGGGTGGAGACACTGAAGCTTTCTTT. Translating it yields CSTQQGGDTEAFF. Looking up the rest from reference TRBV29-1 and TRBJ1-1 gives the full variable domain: SAVISQKPSRDICQRGTSLTIQCQVDSQVTMMFWYRQQPGQSLTLIATANQGSEATYESGFVIDKFPISRPNLTFSTLTVSNMSPEDSSIYLCSTQQGGDTEAFFGQGTRLTVV.

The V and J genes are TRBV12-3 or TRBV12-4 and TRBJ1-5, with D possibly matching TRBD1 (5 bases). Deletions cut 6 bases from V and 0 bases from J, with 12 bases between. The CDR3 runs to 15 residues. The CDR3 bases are TGTGCCAGCAGCTCGGGACCTGATAGCAATCAGCCCCAGCATTTT. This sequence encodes CASSSGPDSNQPQHF.

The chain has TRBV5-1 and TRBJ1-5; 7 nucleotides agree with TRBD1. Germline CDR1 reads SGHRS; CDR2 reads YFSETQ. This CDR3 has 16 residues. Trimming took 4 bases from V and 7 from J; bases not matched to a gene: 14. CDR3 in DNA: TGCGCCAGCAGCCCAGGGGGTAGGGGGTTTAAGCAGCCCCAGCATTTT. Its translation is CASSPGGRGFKQPQHF.

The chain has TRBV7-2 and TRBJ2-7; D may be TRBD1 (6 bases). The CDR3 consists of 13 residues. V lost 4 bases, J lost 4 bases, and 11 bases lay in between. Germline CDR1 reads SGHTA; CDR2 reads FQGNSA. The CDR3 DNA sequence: TGTGCCAGCAGCTCCGGGACACCGTACGAGCAGTACGTC. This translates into CASSSGTPYEQYV.

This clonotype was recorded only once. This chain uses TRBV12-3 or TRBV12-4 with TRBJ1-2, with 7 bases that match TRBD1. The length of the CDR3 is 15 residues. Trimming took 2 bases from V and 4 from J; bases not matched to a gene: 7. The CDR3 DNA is TGTGCCAGCAGTTTATCAGAGGGGGCGAGCTATGGCTACACCTTC. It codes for CASSLSEGASYGYTF.

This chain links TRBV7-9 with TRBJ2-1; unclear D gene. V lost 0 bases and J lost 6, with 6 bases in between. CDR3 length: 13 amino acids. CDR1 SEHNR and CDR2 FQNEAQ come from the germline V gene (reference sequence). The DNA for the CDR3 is TGTGCCAGCAGCTTAGCTTCCCGCAATGAGCAGTTCTTC. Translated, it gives CASSLASRNEQFF.

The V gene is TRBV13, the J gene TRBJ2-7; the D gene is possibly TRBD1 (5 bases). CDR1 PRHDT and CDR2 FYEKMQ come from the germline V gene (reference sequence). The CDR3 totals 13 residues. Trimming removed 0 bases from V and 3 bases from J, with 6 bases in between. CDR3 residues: CASSLGTGYEQYF. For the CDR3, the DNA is TGTGCCAGCAGCTTAGGTACAGGCTACGAGCAGTACTTC. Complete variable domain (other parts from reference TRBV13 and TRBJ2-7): AAGVIQSPRHLIKEKRETATLKCYPIPRHDTVYWYQQGPGQDPQFLISFYEKMQSDKGSIPDRFSAQQFSDYHSELNMSSLELGDSALYFCASSLGTGYEQYFGPGTRLTVT.